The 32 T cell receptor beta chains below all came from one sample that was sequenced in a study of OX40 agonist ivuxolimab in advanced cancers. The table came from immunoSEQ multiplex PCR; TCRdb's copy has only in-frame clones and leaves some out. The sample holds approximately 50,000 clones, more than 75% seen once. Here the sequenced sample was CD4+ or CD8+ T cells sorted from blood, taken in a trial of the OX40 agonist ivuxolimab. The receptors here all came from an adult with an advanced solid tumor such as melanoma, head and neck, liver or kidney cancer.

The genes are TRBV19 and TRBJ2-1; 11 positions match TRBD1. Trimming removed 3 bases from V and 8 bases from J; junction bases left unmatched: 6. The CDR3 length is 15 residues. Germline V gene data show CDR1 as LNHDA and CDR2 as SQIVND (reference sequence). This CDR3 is CASSIGTGGIHEQFF. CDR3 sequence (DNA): TGTGCCAGTAGTATCGGGACAGGGGGTATACATGAGCAGTTCTTC. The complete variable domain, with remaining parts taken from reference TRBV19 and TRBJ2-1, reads DGGITQSPKYLFRKEGQNVTLSCEQNLNHDAMYWYRQDPGQGLRLIYYSQIVNDFQKGDIAEGYSVSREKKESFPLTVTSAQKNPTAFYLCASSIGTGGIHEQFFGPGTRLTVL.

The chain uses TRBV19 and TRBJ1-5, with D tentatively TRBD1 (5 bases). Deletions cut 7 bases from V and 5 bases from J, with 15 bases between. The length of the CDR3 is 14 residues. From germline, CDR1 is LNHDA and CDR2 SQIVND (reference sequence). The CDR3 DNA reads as TGTGCCAGTACCATGGGGGACTCCTATCAGCCCCAGCATTTT. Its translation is CASTMGDSYQPQHF.

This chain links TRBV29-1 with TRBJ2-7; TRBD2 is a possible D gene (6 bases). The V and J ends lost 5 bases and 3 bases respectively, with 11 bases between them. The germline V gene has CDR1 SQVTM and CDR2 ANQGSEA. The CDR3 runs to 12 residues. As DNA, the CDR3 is TGCAGCGTTAGGAGGGCGAGCTACGAGCAGTACTTC. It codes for CSVRRASYEQYF.

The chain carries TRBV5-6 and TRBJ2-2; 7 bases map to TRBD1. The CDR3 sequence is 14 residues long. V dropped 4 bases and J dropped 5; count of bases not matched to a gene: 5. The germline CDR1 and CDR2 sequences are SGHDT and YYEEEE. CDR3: CASSRTGRTGELFF. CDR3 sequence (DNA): TGTGCCAGCAGCCGGACAGGCAGAACCGGGGAGCTGTTTTTT. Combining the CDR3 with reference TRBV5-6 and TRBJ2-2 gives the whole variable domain DAGVTQSPTHLIKTRGQQVTLRCSPKSGHDTVSWYQQALGQGPQFIFQYYEEEERQRGNFPDRFSGHQFPNYSSELNVNALLLGDSALYLCASSRTGRTGELFFGEGSRLTVL.

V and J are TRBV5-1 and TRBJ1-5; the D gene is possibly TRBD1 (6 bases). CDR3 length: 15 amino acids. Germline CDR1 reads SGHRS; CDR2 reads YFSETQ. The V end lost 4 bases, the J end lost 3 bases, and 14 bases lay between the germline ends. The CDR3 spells CASSLLGGDNQPQHF. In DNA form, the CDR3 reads TGCGCCAGCAGCCTCCTAGGGGGGGACAATCAGCCCCAGCATTTT.

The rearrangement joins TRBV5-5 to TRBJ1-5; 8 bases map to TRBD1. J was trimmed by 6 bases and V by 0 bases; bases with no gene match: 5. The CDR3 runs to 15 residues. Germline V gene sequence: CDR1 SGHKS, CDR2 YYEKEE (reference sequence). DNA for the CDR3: TGTGCCAGCAGCTTGGACAGGGGGAGACTTCAGCCCCAGCATTTT. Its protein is CASSLDRGRLQPQHF. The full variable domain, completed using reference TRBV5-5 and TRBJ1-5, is DAGVTQSPTHLIKTRGQQVTLRCSPISGHKSVSWYQQVLGQGPQFIFQYYEKEERGRGNFPDRFSARQFPNYSSELNVNALLLGDSALYLCASSLDRGRLQPQHFGDGTRLSIL.

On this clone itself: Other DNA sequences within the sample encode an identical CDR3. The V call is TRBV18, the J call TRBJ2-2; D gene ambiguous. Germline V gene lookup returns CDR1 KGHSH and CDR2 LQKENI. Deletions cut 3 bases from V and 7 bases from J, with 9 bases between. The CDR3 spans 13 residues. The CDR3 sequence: CASSPGPSGELFF. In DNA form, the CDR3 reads TGTGCCAGCTCACCCGGACCCAGCGGGGAGCTGTTTTTT. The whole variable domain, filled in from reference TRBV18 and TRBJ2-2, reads NAGVMQNPRHLVRRRGQEARLRCSPMKGHSHVYWYRQLPEEGLKFMVYLQKENIIDESGMPKERFSAEFPKEGPSILRIQQVVRGDSAAYFCASSPGPSGELFFGEGSRLTVL.

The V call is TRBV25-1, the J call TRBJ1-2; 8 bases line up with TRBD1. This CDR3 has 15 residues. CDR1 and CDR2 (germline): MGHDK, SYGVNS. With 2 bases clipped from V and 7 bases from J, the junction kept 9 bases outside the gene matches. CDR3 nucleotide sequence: TGTGCCAGCAGTGAAAAGAAGACAGGGGCGGGTGGCTACACCTTC. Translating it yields CASSEKKTGAGGYTF.

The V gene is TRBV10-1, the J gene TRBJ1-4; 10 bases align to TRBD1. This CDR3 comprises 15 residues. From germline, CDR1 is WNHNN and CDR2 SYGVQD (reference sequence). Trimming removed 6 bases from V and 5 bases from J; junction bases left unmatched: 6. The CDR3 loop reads CASSLGTGVNEKLFF. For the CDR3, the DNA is TGCGCCAGCAGCCTTGGGACAGGGGTGAATGAAAAACTGTTTTTT.

This CDR3 reads CATQGLAGSYEQYF. The CDR3 bases are TGTGCCACCCAGGGACTAGCGGGTTCCTACGAGCAGTACTTC. The chain links TRBV2 to TRBJ2-7, with TRBD2 matching over 12 bases. Trimming took 10 bases from V and 1 from J; bases not matched to a gene: 5. CDR3 size: 14 residues. Germline CDR1 and CDR2: SNHLY and FYNNEI.

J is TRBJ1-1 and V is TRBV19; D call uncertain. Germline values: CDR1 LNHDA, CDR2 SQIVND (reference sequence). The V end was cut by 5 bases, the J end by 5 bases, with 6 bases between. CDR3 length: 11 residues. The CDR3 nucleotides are TGTGCCAGTAGTGGACGGACTGAAGCTTTCTTT. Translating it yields CASSGRTEAFF. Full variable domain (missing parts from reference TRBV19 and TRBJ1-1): DGGITQSPKYLFRKEGQNVTLSCEQNLNHDAMYWYRQDPGQGLRLIYYSQIVNDFQKGDIAEGYSVSREKKESFPLTVTSAQKNPTAFYLCASSGRTEAFFGQGTRLTVV.

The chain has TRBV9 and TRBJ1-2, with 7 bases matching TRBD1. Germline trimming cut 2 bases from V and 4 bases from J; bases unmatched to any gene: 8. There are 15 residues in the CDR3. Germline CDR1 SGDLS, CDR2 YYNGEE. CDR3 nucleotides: TGTGCCAGCAGCGTCCGGGACAGCCGCATCTATGGCTACACCTTC. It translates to CASSVRDSRIYGYTF.

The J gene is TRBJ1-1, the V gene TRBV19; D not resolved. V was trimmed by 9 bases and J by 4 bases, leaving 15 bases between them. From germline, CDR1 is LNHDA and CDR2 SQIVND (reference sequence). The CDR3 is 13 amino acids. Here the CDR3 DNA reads TGTGCCAGCAGACGGGTGGTGAGCACTGAAGCTTTCTTT. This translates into CASRRVVSTEAFF.

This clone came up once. CDR3 region: CATSRDWEGGNTGELFF. DNA of the CDR3: TGTGCCACCAGCAGAGATTGGGAGGGAGGGAACACCGGGGAGCTGTTTTTT. The rearrangement uses TRBV15 and TRBJ2-2, with 7 bases fitting TRBD2. CDR1 is LNHNV and CDR2 is YYDKDF in the germline V gene (reference sequence). This CDR3 contains 17 residues. With V trimmed by 0 bases and J by 1 base, 5 bases remained unmatched.

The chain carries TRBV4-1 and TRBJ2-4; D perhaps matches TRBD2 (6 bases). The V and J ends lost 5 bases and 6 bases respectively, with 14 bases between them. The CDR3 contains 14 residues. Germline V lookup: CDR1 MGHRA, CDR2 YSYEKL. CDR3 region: CASSAGLPANIQYF. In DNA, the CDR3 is TGCGCCAGCAGCGCGGGACTGCCTGCAAACATTCAGTACTTC.

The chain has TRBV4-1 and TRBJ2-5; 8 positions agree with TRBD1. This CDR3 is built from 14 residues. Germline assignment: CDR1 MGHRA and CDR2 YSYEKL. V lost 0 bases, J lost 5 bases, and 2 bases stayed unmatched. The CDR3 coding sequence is TGCGCCAGCAGCCAAGATTGGGACAGGGAGACCCAGTACTTC. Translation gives CASSQDWDRETQYF.

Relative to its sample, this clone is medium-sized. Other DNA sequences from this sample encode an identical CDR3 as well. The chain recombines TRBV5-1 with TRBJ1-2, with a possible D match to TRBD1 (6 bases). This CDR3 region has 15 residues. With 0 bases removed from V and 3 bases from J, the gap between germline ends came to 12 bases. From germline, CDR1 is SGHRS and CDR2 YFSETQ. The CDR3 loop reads CASSLGQGRDYGYTF. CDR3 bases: TGCGCCAGCAGCTTGGGCCAGGGGAGGGACTATGGCTACACCTTC.

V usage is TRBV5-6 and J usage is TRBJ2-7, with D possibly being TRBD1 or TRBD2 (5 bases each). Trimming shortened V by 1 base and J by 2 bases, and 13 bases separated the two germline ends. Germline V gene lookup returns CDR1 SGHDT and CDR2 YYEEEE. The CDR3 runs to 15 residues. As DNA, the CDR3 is TGTGCCAGCAGCTTGACGGGGCCGAGAGCCTACGAGCAGTACTTC. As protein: CASSLTGPRAYEQYF.

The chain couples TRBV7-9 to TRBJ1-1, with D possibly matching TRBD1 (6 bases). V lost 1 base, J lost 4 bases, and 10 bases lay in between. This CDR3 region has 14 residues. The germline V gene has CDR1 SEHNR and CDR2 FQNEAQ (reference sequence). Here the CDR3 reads CASSLVSGATEAFF. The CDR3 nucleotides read TGTGCCAGCAGCTTAGTTTCGGGGGCCACTGAAGCTTTCTTT.

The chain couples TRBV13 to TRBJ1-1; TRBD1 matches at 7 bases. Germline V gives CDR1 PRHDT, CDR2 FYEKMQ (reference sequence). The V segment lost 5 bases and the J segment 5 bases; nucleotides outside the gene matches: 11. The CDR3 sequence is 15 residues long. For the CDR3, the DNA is TGTGCCAGCAGCGGACAGGTTCTGAGGGGGACTGAAGCTTTCTTT. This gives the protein CASSGQVLRGTEAFF.

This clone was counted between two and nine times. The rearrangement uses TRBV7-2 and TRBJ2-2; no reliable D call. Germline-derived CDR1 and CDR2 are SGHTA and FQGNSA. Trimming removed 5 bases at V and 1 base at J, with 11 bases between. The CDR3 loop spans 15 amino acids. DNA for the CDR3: TGTGCCAGCAGCCCCCGGCCAGGGAACACCGGGGAGCTGTTTTTT. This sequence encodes CASSPRPGNTGELFF.

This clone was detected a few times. CDR3 DNA sequence: TGTGCCAGTAGTATCCTCCTCCGGGATAAGCGGGATGAGCAGTTCTTC. Translating gives CASSILLRDKRDEQFF. The chain is built from TRBV19 and TRBJ2-1; perhaps TRBD2 as D (6 bases). Germline V gives CDR1 LNHDA, CDR2 SQIVND (reference sequence). The V gene lost 3 bases and the J gene lost 8 bases, with 20 bases spanning the gap. This CDR3 is built from 16 residues.

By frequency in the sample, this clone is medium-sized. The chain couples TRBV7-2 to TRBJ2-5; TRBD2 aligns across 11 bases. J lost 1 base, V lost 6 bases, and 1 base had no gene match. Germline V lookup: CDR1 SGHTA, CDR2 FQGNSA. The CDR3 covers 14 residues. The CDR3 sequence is CASSSGGAQETQYF. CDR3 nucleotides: TGTGCCAGCAGTAGCGGGGGGGCCCAAGAGACCCAGTACTTC.

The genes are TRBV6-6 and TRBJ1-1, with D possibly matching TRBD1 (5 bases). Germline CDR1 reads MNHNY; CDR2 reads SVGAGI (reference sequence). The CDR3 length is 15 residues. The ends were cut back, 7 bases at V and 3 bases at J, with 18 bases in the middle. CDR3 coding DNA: TGTGCCAGCACCAGGGATGGAGTTGAGGACACTGAAGCTTTCTTT. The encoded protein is CASTRDGVEDTEAFF.

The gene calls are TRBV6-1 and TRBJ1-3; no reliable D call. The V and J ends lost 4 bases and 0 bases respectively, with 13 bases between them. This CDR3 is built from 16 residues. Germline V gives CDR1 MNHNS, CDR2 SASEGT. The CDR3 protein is CASSGTGGGSGNTIYF. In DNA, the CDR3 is TGTGCCAGCAGTGGAACCGGAGGTGGCTCTGGAAACACCATATATTTT.

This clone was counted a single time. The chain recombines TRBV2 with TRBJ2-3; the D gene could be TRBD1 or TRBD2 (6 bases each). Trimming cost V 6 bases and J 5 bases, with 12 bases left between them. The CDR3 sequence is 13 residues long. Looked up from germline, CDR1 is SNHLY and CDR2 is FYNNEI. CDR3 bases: TGTGCCAGCAGAACGGGGGCTGGAGATACGCAGTATTTT. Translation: CASRTGAGDTQYF. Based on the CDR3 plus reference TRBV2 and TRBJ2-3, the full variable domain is EPEVTQTPSHQVTQMGQEVILRCVPISNHLYFYWYRQILGQKVEFLVSFYNNEISEKSEIFDDQFSVERPDGSNFTLKIRSTKLEDSAMYFCASRTGAGDTQYFGPGTRLTVL.

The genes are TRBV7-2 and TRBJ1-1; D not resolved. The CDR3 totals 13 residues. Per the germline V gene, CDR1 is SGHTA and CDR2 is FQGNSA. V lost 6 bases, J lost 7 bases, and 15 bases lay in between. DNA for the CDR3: TGTGCCAGCAGGAAGCTGAGGGTTGATGAAGCTTTCTTT. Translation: CASRKLRVDEAFF.

The CDR3 reads CASSPSGSGANVLTF. The CDR3 nucleotides read TGTGCCAGCAGCCCCAGTGGGTCTGGGGCCAACGTCCTGACTTTC. The chain carries TRBV7-2 and TRBJ2-6, with D hard to call. Trimming stripped 5 bases from V and 1 base from J, with 9 bases between. CDR1 and CDR2 from the germline V gene are SGHTA and FQGNSA. The CDR3 covers 15 residues.

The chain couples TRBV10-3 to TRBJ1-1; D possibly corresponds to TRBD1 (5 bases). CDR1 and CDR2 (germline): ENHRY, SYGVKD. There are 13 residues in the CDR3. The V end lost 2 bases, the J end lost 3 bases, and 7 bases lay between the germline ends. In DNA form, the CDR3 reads TGTGCCATCAGTGAGGGGACGCACACTGAAGCTTTCTTT. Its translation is CAISEGTHTEAFF.

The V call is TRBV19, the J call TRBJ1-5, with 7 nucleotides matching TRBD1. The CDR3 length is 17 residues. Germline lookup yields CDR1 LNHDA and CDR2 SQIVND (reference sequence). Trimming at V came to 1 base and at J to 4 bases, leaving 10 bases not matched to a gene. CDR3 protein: CASSIGRRQGVNQPQHF. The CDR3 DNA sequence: TGTGCCAGTAGTATAGGTAGGCGTCAGGGGGTAAATCAGCCCCAGCATTTT.

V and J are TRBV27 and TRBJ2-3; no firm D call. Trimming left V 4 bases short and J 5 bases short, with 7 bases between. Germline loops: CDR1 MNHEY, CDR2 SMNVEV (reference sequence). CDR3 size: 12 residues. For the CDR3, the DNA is TGTGCCAGCAGTTATAGTGGAGATACGCAGTATTTT. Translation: CASSYSGDTQYF.

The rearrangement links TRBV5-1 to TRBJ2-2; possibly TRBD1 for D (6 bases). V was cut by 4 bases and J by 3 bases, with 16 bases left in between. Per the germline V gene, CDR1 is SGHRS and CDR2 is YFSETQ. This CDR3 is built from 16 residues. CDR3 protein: CASSRDWAGDTGELFF. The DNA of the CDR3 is TGCGCCAGCAGCCGCGATTGGGCAGGGGACACCGGGGAGCTGTTTTTT.